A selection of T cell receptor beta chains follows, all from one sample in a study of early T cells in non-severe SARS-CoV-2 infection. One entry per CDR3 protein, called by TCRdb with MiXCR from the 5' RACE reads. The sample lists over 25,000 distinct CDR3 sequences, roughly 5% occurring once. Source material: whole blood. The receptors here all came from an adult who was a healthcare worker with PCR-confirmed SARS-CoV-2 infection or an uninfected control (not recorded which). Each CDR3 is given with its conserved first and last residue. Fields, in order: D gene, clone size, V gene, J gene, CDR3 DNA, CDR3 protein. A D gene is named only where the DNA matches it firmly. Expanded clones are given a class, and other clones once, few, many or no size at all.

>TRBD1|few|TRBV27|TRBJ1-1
TGTGCCAGCAGTCAAGGACAGGGGATTCCTGGCACTGAAGCTTTCTTT
CASSQGQGIPGTEAFF
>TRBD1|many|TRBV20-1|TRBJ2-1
TGCAGTGCTGCGACGGACAGGGACTACAATGAGCAGTTCTTC
CSAATDRDYNEQFF
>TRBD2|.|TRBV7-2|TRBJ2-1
TGTGCCAGCAGCTTAAGCGGGAGGCTGTATCAGTTCTTC
CASSLSGRLYQFF
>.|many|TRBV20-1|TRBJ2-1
TGCAGTGCTAGCGGACTGAACAATGAGCAGTTCTTC
CSASGLNNEQFF
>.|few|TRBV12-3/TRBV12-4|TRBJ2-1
TGTGCCAGCAGGATCCTAGGATTTGGTGAGCAGTTCTTC
CASRILGFGEQFF
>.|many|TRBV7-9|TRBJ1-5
TGTGCCAGCAGCTTAGGCGGCAGTCAGCCCCAGCATTTT
CASSLGGSQPQHF
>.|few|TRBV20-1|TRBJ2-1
TGCAGTGCCCCACCCACTAGCAGGAATGAGCAGTTCTTC
CSAPPTSRNEQFF
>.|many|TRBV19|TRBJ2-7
TGTGCCAGTAGTATTGGGACACCTCTCGGTGAGCAGTACTTC
CASSIGTPLGEQYF
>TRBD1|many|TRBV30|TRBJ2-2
TGTGCCTGGAGTGTAATCAAGCCGGGACAGGGGGCCGTCGGGGAGCTGTTTTTT
CAWSVIKPGQGAVGELFF
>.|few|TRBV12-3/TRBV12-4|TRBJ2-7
TGTGCCAGCTTGGAGGGGTACTCCTACGAGCAGTACTTC
CASLEGYSYEQYF
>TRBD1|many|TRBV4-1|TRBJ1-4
TGCGCCAGCAGCCACCGACAGGGGGCCGTGTTTAGTGAAAAACTGTTTTTT
CASSHRQGAVFSEKLFF
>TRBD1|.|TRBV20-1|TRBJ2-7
TGCAGTGCTAGAGATAGCCGCCGCGTCAGGGGGCCGAACGAGCAGTACTTC
CSARDSRRVRGPNEQYF
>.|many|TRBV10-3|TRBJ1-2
TGTGCCATCAGTGAGGTCTATGGCTACACCTTC
CAISEVYGYTF
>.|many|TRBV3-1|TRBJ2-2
TGTGCCAGCAGCCAAGGCACCGGGGAGCTGTTTTTT
CASSQGTGELFF
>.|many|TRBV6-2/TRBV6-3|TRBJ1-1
TGTGCCAGCAGATTGACAGGAGACACTGAAGCTTTCTTT
CASRLTGDTEAFF
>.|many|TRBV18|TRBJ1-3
TGTGCCAGCTCACCCATCGGGCCTTCCGCTGGAAACACCATATATTTT
CASSPIGPSAGNTIYF
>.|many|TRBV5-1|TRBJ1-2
TGCGCCAGCAGCTTGAAAGGCAACTATGGCTACACCTTC
CASSLKGNYGYTF
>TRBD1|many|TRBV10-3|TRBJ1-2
TGTGCCATCAGTGAACAGGGGCTCAACTATGGCTACACCTTC
CAISEQGLNYGYTF
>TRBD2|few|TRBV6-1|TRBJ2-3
TGTGCCAGCAGTGAACGGGGGACTAGCGGGGTTCCAAATACGCAGTATTTT
CASSERGTSGVPNTQYF
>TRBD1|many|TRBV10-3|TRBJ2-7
TGTGCCATCAGTGATAAGGACAGGACCTCCTACGAGCAGTACTTC
CAISDKDRTSYEQYF
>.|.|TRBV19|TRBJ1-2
TGTGCCAGTAGTATCCAGGGCAACTATGGCTACACCTTC
CASSIQGNYGYTF
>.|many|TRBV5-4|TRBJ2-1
TGTGCCAGCAGCTTGGAGGCGGGACGGACGGCGTTCTTC
CASSLEAGRTAFF
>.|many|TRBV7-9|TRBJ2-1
TGTGCCAGCAGCGTCGACCAGCGGAATGAGCAGTTCTTC
CASSVDQRNEQFF
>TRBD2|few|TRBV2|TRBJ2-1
TGTGCCAGCAGTGCCGGCGGACTAGCGTCTGGTGAGCAGTTCTTC
CASSAGGLASGEQFF
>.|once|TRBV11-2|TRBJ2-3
TGTGCCAGCAGCCCGGGTATCTGGGATAGCACGACAGATACGCAGTATTTT
CASSPGIWDSTTDTQYF
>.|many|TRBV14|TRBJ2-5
TGTGCCAGCAGCCAGATGTTACGGGTCGTGGAGACCCAGTACTTC
CASSQMLRVVETQYF
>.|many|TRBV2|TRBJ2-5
TGTGCCAGCAGTGAATCGGAAACCCAGTACTTC
CASSESETQYF
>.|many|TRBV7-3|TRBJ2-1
TGTGCCAGCAGCTCAAACCTGGCCTATGAGCAGTTCTTC
CASSSNLAYEQFF
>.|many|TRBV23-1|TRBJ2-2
TGCGCCAGCAGTCAACGGGGAGCCGGGGAGCTGTTTTTT
CASSQRGAGELFF
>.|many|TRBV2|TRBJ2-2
TGTGCCAGCAGCCTGACAGGCGCCCCGAACACCGGGGAGCTGTTTTTT
CASSLTGAPNTGELFF
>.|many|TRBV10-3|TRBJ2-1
TGTGCCATTAACCCGGGCCGGGGGAATGAGCAGTTCTTC
CAINPGRGNEQFF
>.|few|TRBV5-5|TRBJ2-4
TGTGCCAGCAGCTTGGAGGGAACGGACAAAAACATTCAGTACTTC
CASSLEGTDKNIQYF
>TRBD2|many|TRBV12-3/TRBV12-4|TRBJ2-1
TGTGCCAGCAGGTACGGGACTAGCGGTAACAATGAGCAGTTCTTC
CASRYGTSGNNEQFF
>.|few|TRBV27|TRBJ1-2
TGTGCCAGCAGTTTAGATCCGGGGGCGAACTATGGCTACACCTTC
CASSLDPGANYGYTF
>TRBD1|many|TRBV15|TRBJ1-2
TGTGCCACCAGCAGTTTGACAGGGGGCCCACCTAACTATGGCTACACCTTC
CATSSLTGGPPNYGYTF
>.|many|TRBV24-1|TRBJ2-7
TGTGCCACCAGTGACCCGCCGTCCGAATCGAGCTCCTACGAGCAGTACTTC
CATSDPPSESSSYEQYF
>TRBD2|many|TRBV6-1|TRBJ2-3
TGTGCCAGCAGTGAAGTGGCGGGGGGCGGAGATACGCAGTATTTT
CASSEVAGGGDTQYF
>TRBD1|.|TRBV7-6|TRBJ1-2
TGTGCCAGCAGCTTATCCCCGGGACAGGGTAAAGGCTACACCTTC
CASSLSPGQGKGYTF
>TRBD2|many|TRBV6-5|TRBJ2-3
TGTGCCAGCAGTAGGAAACCGGGACTAGGGGATACGCAGTATTTT
CASSRKPGLGDTQYF
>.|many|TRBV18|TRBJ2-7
TGTGCCAGCTCACCCTCAAACTACGAGCAGTACTTC
CASSPSNYEQYF
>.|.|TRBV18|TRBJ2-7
TGTGCCAGCTCACCACCATTCTCCAGGGAATCCTACGAGCAGTACTTC
CASSPPFSRESYEQYF
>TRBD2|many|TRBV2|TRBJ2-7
TGTGCCAGCGCTAGCGGGCCGACCTACGAGCAGTACTTC
CASASGPTYEQYF
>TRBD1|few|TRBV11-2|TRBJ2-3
TGTGCCAGCAGCTACTCCGGGACAGGGTGGGCAGATACGCAGTATTTT
CASSYSGTGWADTQYF
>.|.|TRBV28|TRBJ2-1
TGTGCCAGCAGTGCGGGACAGAGGATTTCGTTCTTC
CASSAGQRISFF
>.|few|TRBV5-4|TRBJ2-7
TGTGCCAGCAGCTTGAAGAGAGGAACCTACGAGCAGTACTTC
CASSLKRGTYEQYF
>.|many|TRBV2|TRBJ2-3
TGTGCCAGCGGTACAGGGATGATTAGGACAGATACGCAGTATTTT
CASGTGMIRTDTQYF
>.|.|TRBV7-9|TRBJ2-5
TGTGCCAGCAGCTTAGATTTGGTTACCCAGTACTTC
CASSLDLVTQYF
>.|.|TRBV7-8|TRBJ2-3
TGTGCCAGCAGCTTGGTAGGGTTCACAGATACGCAGTATTTT
CASSLVGFTDTQYF
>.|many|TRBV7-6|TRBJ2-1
TGTGCCAGCAGCACTCGACCGGACAATGAGCAGTTCTTC
CASSTRPDNEQFF
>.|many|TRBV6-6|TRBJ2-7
TGTGCCAGTCGGGAGAGGGTCAGCGAGCAGTACTTC
CASRERVSEQYF
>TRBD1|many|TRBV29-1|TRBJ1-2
TGCAGCGTTCGTGACAGGGCCTATGGCTACACCTTC
CSVRDRAYGYTF
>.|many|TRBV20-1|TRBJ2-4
TGCAGTGGCGAGGACGGAGCCAAAAACATTCAGTACTTC
CSGEDGAKNIQYF
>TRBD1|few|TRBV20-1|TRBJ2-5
TGCAGTGCTAGAGATCCGCTGACAGGGTCTATAGAGACCCAGTACTTC
CSARDPLTGSIETQYF
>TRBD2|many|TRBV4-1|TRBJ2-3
TGCGCCAGCAGCCACAATAGCGGGGGGACTAGCACAGATACGCAGTATTTT
CASSHNSGGTSTDTQYF
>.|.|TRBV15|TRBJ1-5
TGTGCCACCAGCAGAGATTCGGCTGGTTATCAGCCCCAGCATTTT
CATSRDSAGYQPQHF
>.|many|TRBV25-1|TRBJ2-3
TGTGCCAGCAGTGAAAGGGGCACAGATACGCAGTATTTT
CASSERGTDTQYF
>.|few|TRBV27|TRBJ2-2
TGTGCCAGCAGTTTTCGGACCGGGGAGCTGTTTTTT
CASSFRTGELFF